This TCR beta chain comes out of a study of T cell repertoires in cytomegalovirus infection. This clonotype has a handful of counts. The V and J ends lost 0 bases and 3 bases respectively, with 11 bases between them. The CDR3 is 15 residues long. The germline gives CDR1 WNHNN, CDR2 SYGVQD (reference sequence). TCRdb processed the reads anew with MiXCR; each CDR3 protein has one entry. The sample holds 500,000 or so distinct CDR3 sequences, approximately 17% seen once. Sequencing input: CD8+ T cells from PBMCs. The chain joins TRBV10-1 to TRBJ1-1; D not resolved. The TCR sequence derives from a human donor in good health (CMV status not recorded). Some clones in this sample may be carry-over from other donors' samples. DNA for the CDR3: TGCGCCAGCAGTGAGTCTTTGGGATTGTACACTGAAGCTTTCTTT. Translating it yields CASSESLGLYTEAFF.